Presented here are 16 T cell receptor beta chains from one specimen sequenced in a study of T cell changes during pregnancy in multiple sclerosis. Sequencing was performed with immunoSEQ multiplex PCR; in TCRdb, only in-frame clones are kept and a portion is missing. The table includes approximately 50,000 clones, approximately 93% detected once. The material was CD4+ T cells from peripheral blood mononuclear cells, obtained in the third trimester of pregnancy. The source of these receptors is a female donor with multiple sclerosis, enrolled in a pregnancy study.

This rearrangement joins TRBV7-9 to TRBJ1-3; 7 nucleotides align to TRBD1. The J segment lost 6 bases and the V segment lost 5 bases, leaving 10 bases of the junction unmatched. The CDR3 extends over 15 amino acids. Germline V lookup: CDR1 SEHNR, CDR2 FQNEAQ (reference sequence). The DNA for the CDR3 is TGTGCCAGCAGCAAGGCGACAGGGCGTGCAAACACCATATATTTT. It translates to CASSKATGRANTIYF.

The count of this clone is one. The gene calls are TRBV27 and TRBJ1-3; D is possibly TRBD1 (6 bases). CDR3 length: 14 residues. V lost 5 bases to trimming and J lost 4 bases, with 12 bases between them. CDR1 is MNHEY and CDR2 is SMNVEV in the germline V gene (reference sequence). This CDR3 reads CASSKTGKGNTIYF. In DNA form, the CDR3 reads TGTGCCAGCAGTAAGACAGGCAAAGGAAACACCATATATTTT.

This rearrangement joins TRBV11-2 to TRBJ1-1; D gene uncertain. The CDR3 has 17 residues. Deletions cut 1 base from V and 1 base from J, with 16 bases between. Germline lookup yields CDR1 SGHAT and CDR2 FQNNGV. The CDR3 DNA sequence: TGTGCCAGCAGCTTAGGACCGGCCCGGGGTGAGAACACTGAAGCTTTCTTT. Protein sequence: CASSLGPARGENTEAFF.

This clone was observed a handful of times. V and J are TRBV18 and TRBJ2-3, with D possibly TRBD2 on 5 matching bases. Trimming shortened V by 6 bases and J by 0 bases, and 16 bases separated the two germline ends. The CDR3 consists of 16 residues. Germline CDR1 KGHSH, CDR2 LQKENI. The CDR3 DNA reads as TGTGCCAGCTCCCCGAGGGCGGACCTGAGCACAGATACGCAGTATTTT. This encodes CASSPRADLSTDTQYF.

The gene calls are TRBV2 and TRBJ1-6; the D gene is possibly TRBD1 (5 bases). Germline V gene data show CDR1 as SNHLY and CDR2 as FYNNEI. Trimming cost V 2 bases and J 10 bases, with 15 bases left between them. This CDR3 comprises 15 residues. CDR3 sequence: CASSERWGRESPLHF. The CDR3, as DNA: TGTGCCAGCAGTGAACGTTGGGGCAGGGAATCACCCCTCCACTTT.

The sample holds one count of this clone. This chain uses TRBV5-1 with TRBJ1-1; 8 positions match TRBD1. Germline V lookup: CDR1 SGHRS, CDR2 YFSETQ. J was trimmed by 4 bases and V by 1 base; bases with no gene match: 9. The CDR3 consists of 16 residues. In nucleotides, the CDR3 is TGCGCCAGCAGCTTGACAGGGGGGCTTGGTGGCACTGAAGCTTTCTTT. Protein product: CASSLTGGLGGTEAFF.

The genes are TRBV29-1 and TRBJ1-1; D gene ambiguous. The CDR3 sequence is 13 residues long. V was pared by 4 bases and J by 1 base, with 10 bases between. Looked up from germline, CDR1 is SQVTM and CDR2 is ANQGSEA. CDR3 sequence reads: CSVAGLSNTEAFF. CDR3 nucleotides: TGCAGCGTTGCTGGACTCTCGAACACTGAAGCTTTCTTT. The full variable domain, in which reference TRBV29-1 and TRBJ1-1 provide the parts outside the CDR3, is SAVISQKPSRDICQRGTSLTIQCQVDSQVTMMFWYRQQPGQSLTLIATANQGSEATYESGFVIDKFPISRPNLTFSTLTVSNMSPEDSSIYLCSVAGLSNTEAFFGQGTRLTVV.

The chain carries TRBV6-5 and TRBJ1-1; D uncertain. CDR3 size: 15 residues. V lost 7 bases and J 2 bases, leaving 17 bases between the germline ends. Germline CDR1 MNHEY, CDR2 SVGAGI. CDR3 loop: CASTNTGGLNTEAFF. As DNA, the CDR3 is TGTGCCAGCACCAACACTGGAGGGTTAAACACTGAAGCTTTCTTT.

The rearrangement links TRBV5-1 to TRBJ2-1, with D possibly being TRBD2 (6 bases). This CDR3 has 16 amino acids. V lost 4 bases and J lost 2, with 16 bases in between. Germline V CDR1 and CDR2: SGHRS, YFSETQ. CDR3 sequence (DNA): TGCGCCAGCAGCCTCCAAGCGGGTTCCGCCTACAATGAGCAGTTCTTC. It specifies CASSLQAGSAYNEQFF.

The CDR3 bases are TGCGCCAGCAGCCAAGACCCAGCGGGAGTTTTGTCCGAGCAGTACTTC. It encodes CASSQDPAGVLSEQYF. The V gene is TRBV4-1, the J gene TRBJ2-7, with 8 positions matching TRBD2. The CDR3 has 16 residues. CDR1 is MGHRA and CDR2 is YSYEKL in the germline V gene. V trimming: 0 bases; J trimming: 6 bases; junction bases outside the gene matches: 10.

J is TRBJ1-6 and V is TRBV6-5; 10 nucleotides align to TRBD1. Trimming at V came to 2 bases and at J to 7 bases, leaving 5 bases not matched to a gene. Germline loops: CDR1 MNHEY, CDR2 SVGAGI. The CDR3 spans 16 residues. The CDR3 nucleotides read TGTGCCAGCAGTTACAGGACAGGGGGAGAAAATTCACCCCTCCACTTT. This sequence encodes CASSYRTGGENSPLHF.

This sequence joins TRBV6-5 and TRBJ1-6; the D gene is possibly TRBD1 (5 bases). CDR1 is MNHEY, CDR2 SVGAGI, per germline. The V gene lost 6 bases and the J gene lost 9 bases, with 15 bases spanning the gap. CDR3 length: 14 residues. The CDR3 nucleotides are TGTGCCAGCAGGGTTGGGGGGTGGGTTTCACCCCTCCACTTT. It translates to CASRVGGWVSPLHF.

This sequence joins TRBV7-2 and TRBJ1-1, with D uncertain. There are 12 residues in the CDR3. Trimming removed 3 bases at V and 4 bases at J, with 6 bases between. Germline loops: CDR1 SGHTA, CDR2 FQGNSA. The CDR3 reads CASSFKFTEAFF. In DNA form, the CDR3 reads TGTGCCAGCAGCTTCAAATTCACTGAAGCTTTCTTT.

The CDR3 here is CASTDRDNQPQHF. The CDR3 nucleotides read TGTGCCAGTACGGACAGGGACAATCAGCCCCAGCATTTT. The chain recombines TRBV19 with TRBJ1-5; 8 nucleotides agree with TRBD1. Germline CDR1 LNHDA, CDR2 SQIVND (reference sequence). Trimming cost V 7 bases and J 3 bases; bases outside gene matches: 2. The CDR3 spans 13 residues.

This clone was recorded only once. CDR3 sequence (DNA): TGTGCCAGTAGTATTGCAGGGGCCTACGAGCAGTACTTC. Amino acids: CASSIAGAYEQYF. This chain connects TRBV19 to TRBJ2-7, with D perhaps TRBD1 (6 bases). This CDR3 spans 13 amino acids. With 3 bases removed from V and 2 bases from J, the gap between germline ends came to 8 bases. Per germline, CDR1 LNHDA and CDR2 SQIVND (reference sequence).

The V call is TRBV4-1, the J call TRBJ2-7, with D possibly being TRBD1 (5 bases). The CDR3 consists of 15 residues. CDR1 MGHRA and CDR2 YSYEKL come from the germline V gene. V lost 1 base and J 4 bases, leaving 14 bases between the germline ends. The CDR3 loop is CASSQVFRVEYEQYF. In DNA, the CDR3 is TGCGCCAGCAGCCAAGTTTTCAGGGTAGAGTACGAGCAGTACTTC.